This T cell receptor (beta chain) derives from a study of cytomegalovirus exposure and HLA in healthy donors. The overall study: The 90 to 150 validation repertoires were produced on the same platform as the 720 or so repertoires of the first cohort. This was reported in a later analysis.

Trimming pared 3 bases from V and 3 bases from J, leaving 12 bases between. The CDR3 spans 14 residues. Germline lookup yields CDR1 MGHDK and CDR2 SYGVNS. General study results and limits: Many donors shared some public TCRs, even though most TCR sequences were rare.

From the roughly 120-subject validation cohort, which was separate from the approximately 670-subject first cohort, the donors were drawn. This table comes from immunoSEQ multiplex PCR, and its TCRdb copy is limited to in-frame clones, with some not included. The sample contains 150,000 or so clones, about nine tenths of which appear only once. To note about this clone: Its target is unknown.

The chain employs TRBV25-1 and TRBJ2-7, with TRBD1 as a possible D gene (5 bases). Sequenced material: PBMCs. This sequence originates from a man between 18 and 35 years old in good health and CMV-seropositive. CDR3 coding DNA: TGTGCCAGCAGTGAGTGGGGCAGTAACTACGAGCAGTACTTC. Its protein is CASSEWGSNYEQYF.